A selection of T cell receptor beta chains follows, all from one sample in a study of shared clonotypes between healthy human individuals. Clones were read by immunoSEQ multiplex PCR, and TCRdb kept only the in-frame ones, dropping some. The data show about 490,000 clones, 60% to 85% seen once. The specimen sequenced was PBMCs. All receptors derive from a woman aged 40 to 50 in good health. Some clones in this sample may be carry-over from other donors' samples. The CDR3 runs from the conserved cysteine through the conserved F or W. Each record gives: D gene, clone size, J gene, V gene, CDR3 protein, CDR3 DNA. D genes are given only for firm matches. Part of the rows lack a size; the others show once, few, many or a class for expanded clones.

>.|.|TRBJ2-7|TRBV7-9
CASSLVGTEQYF
TGTGCCAGCAGCTTAGTCGGGACCGAGCAGTACTTC
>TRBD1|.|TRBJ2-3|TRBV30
CAWGTVEGASTDTQYF
TGTGCCTGGGGGACCGTAGAGGGGGCTTCAACAGATACGCAGTATTTT
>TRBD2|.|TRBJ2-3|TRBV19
CATTPSGIADTQYF
TGTGCCACCACTCCTAGCGGGATAGCAGATACGCAGTATTTT
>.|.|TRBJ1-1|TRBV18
CASSPAGAHTEAFF
TGTGCCAGCTCACCGGCGGGGGCGCACACTGAAGCTTTCTTT
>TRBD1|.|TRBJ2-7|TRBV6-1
CASSEPYRGPEQYF
TGTGCCAGCAGTGAACCGTACAGGGGGCCCGAGCAGTACTTC
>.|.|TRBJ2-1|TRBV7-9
CASSFFLDGQFF
TGTGCCAGCAGCTTTTTCCTGGACGGGCAGTTCTTC
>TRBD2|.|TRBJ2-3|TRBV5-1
CASSSGLASTDTQYF
TGCGCCAGCAGCTCTGGACTAGCGAGCACAGATACGCAGTATTTT
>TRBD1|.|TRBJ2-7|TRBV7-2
CASSPTGGRTYEQYF
TGTGCCAGCAGCCCGACAGGGGGCCGAACCTACGAGCAGTACTTC
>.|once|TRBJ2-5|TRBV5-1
CASSLDGGETQYF
TGCGCCAGCAGCTTGGATGGTGGAGAGACCCAGTACTTC
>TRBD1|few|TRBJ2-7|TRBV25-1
CASSTTGGYYEQYF
TGTGCCAGCAGTACGACAGGGGGATACTACGAGCAGTACTTC